The 22 T cell receptor beta chains reported below all come from one sample, sequenced in a study of regulatory T cells in long-lasting Graves disease. Specified time point: newly diagnosed GD, antithyroid drugs for less than 3 months. Isolated PBMC RNA provided the starting material for the TCR library. Libraries of TCR beta came from iRepertoire HTBI primers plus Arm-PCR of CDR3 regions. TCRdb reprocessed the multiplex PCR reads via MiXCR and lists one record per CDR3 protein. The sample yields roughly 500,000 distinct CDR3 sequences, 13% to 15% seen once. These data were also filed under a second study, of T cells in Graves' hyperthyroidism and ophthalmopathy.

Sequences were derived from peripheral blood mononuclear cells (PBMCs), sampled at new diagnosis, from a patient treated with antithyroid drugs. These TCRs come from a woman aged 45-60 years with Graves disease.

This clonotype occurred many times. The V and J genes are TRBV28 and TRBJ2-3; 14 bases are shared with TRBD2. The CDR3 has 18 residues. Germline V gives CDR1 MDHEN, CDR2 SYDVKM. The junction had 12 bases not matched to a gene; V was cut back by 5 bases and J by 5 bases. CDR3 amino acids: CASSTIWGLAGEEDTQYF. The CDR3 region has the DNA TGTGCCAGCAGTACTATTTGGGGACTAGCGGGAGAGGAAGATACGCAGTATTTT.

For this clonotype: A much bigger clone sits one base away, suggesting this may be a read error. This chain joins TRBV2 and TRBJ2-6; a weak D match, TRBD1 (5 bases). The germline V gene has CDR1 SNHLY and CDR2 FYNNEI. The CDR3 sequence is 16 residues long. For the CDR3, the DNA is TGTGTCAGCAGTGCAGGACACGTCTCTGGGGCCAACGTCCTGACTTTC. The encoded protein is CVSSAGHVSGANVLTF.

This chain joins TRBV6-1 and TRBJ2-4; the D gene could be TRBD1 or TRBD2 (5 bases each). The germline V gene encodes CDR1 MNHNS and CDR2 SASEGT. CDR3 size: 15 residues. V was clipped by 5 bases and J by 9 bases, with 20 bases between them. CDR3 in DNA: TGTGCCAGCAGTCCGGGACCCACCTCTAGGGGCATTCAGTACTTC. As protein: CASSPGPTSRGIQYF.

The V gene is TRBV12-3 or TRBV12-4, the J gene TRBJ2-5, with no clear D. V was cut by 8 bases and J by 7 bases, with 20 bases left in between. The CDR3 is made up of 14 amino acids. The CDR3 reads CASLPSKTWGTQYF. The CDR3 bases are TGTGCCAGCTTACCAAGTAAAACGTGGGGGACCCAGTACTTC.

This clonotype appeared many times. This rearrangement joins TRBV19 to TRBJ1-5; D is unresolved. CDR1 LNHDA and CDR2 SQIVND come from the germline V gene (reference sequence). V gave up 4 bases and J gave up 3 bases, with 7 bases separating them. The CDR3 sequence is 13 residues long. The CDR3: CASSTQVNQPQHF. Here the CDR3 DNA reads TGTGCCAGTAGTACACAAGTCAATCAGCCCCAGCATTTT.

This clonotype was seen a handful of times. Possible read error: a much larger clone is one base away. The V call is TRBV10-2, the J call TRBJ2-5; 16 bases line up with TRBD2. This CDR3 is built from 18 residues. The V gene's germline CDR1 is WSHSY and CDR2 SAAADI. The J segment lost 5 bases and the V segment lost 7 bases, leaving 13 bases of the junction unmatched. The CDR3 loop is CASTQLGTSGGAYETQYF. CDR3 coding DNA: TGCGCCAGCACACAACTTGGGACTAGCGGGGGGGCCTACGAGACCCAGTACTTC.

The chain couples TRBV28 to TRBJ2-5; D is unclear. The CDR3 length is 13 residues. Trimming stripped 6 bases from V and 4 bases from J, with 12 bases between. From germline, CDR1 is MDHEN and CDR2 SYDVKM. CDR3: CASSLTELETQYF. The CDR3 coding sequence is TGTGCCAGCAGCCTCACAGAGCTAGAGACCCAGTACTTC.

The chain joins TRBV10-3 to TRBJ1-1; 9 nucleotides align to TRBD1. CDR1 is ENHRY and CDR2 is SYGVKD in the germline V gene. The CDR3 spans 16 residues. The V segment lost 2 bases and the J segment 0 bases; nucleotides outside the gene matches: 4. The CDR3, as DNA: TGTGCCATCAGTGAGAGGACAGGGGCCATGAACACTGAAGCTTTCTTT. It encodes CAISERTGAMNTEAFF.

There are many counts of this clonotype. CDR3 sequence reads: CASSEADANEKLFF. CDR3 nucleotides: TGTGCCAGCAGTGAAGCTGACGCCAATGAAAAACTGTTTTTT. This sequence joins TRBV6-1 and TRBJ1-4; no firm D call. Germline loops: CDR1 MNHNS, CDR2 SASEGT. The germline V and J ends were trimmed by 0 bases and 5 bases, with 7 bases remaining between them. CDR3 length: 14 residues.

Ten or more counts support this clonotype. V is TRBV12-3 or TRBV12-4 and J is TRBJ2-5; 8 nucleotides align to TRBD1. The junction had 5 bases not matched to a gene; V was cut back by 5 bases and J by 3 bases. The CDR3 is made up of 14 amino acids. The CDR3 nucleotides read TGTGCCAGCAGTCACGGGACAGGCGAAGAGACCCAGTACTTC. Its translation is CASSHGTGEETQYF.

This clonotype showed up many times. The chain employs TRBV6-1 and TRBJ2-7; the D gene is possibly TRBD1 (6 bases). V lost 5 bases to trimming and J lost 1 base, with 15 bases between them. The CDR3 contains 15 residues. CDR1 is MNHNS, CDR2 SASEGT, per germline. The CDR3 is CASSPTGTGSYEQYF. In DNA form, the CDR3 reads TGTGCCAGCAGTCCAACCGGCACAGGGTCCTACGAGCAGTACTTC.

For this clonotype: The germline gene is not matched at one end of the junction; a read error may be the cause. The chain recombines TRBV6-9 with TRBJ1-1; no definite D call. The CDR3 is 15 amino acids. Germline V gene data show CDR1 as MNHGY and CDR2 as SVAAGI. As DNA, the CDR3 is TGTGCCAGCAGTTCCGTCCCAGGTGGGAACACTGAAGCCTTCTTT. As protein: CASSSVPGGNTEAFF.

This clonotype turned up a few times. V usage is TRBV3-1 and J usage is TRBJ2-3; a possible D gene is TRBD2 (5 bases). V was cut by 4 bases and J by 2 bases, with 16 bases left in between. This CDR3 has 16 amino acids. Germline V lookup: CDR1 LGHDT, CDR2 YNNKEL (reference sequence). CDR3: CASSPSRGPITDTQYF. In DNA form, the CDR3 reads TGTGCCAGCAGCCCCTCTCGCGGGCCGATCACAGATACGCAGTATTTT.

Regarding this clonotype: A much larger clone differs from this one at a single base, so this may be a read error. This sequence joins TRBV18 and TRBJ1-1; D gene unclear. Germline CDR1 KGHSH, CDR2 LQKENI. This CDR3 contains 16 residues. The CDR3 DNA sequence: TGTGCCAGCTCACCACCGTCTCAATTTGGGAACACTGAAACTTTCTTT. Translating it yields CASSPPSQFGNTETFF.

The gene calls are TRBV28 and TRBJ1-4; TRBD1 matches 9 bases. The ends lost 5 bases at V and 0 bases at J; junction bases unmatched: 1. Germline V CDR1 and CDR2: MDHEN, SYDVKM. The CDR3 spans 15 residues. The CDR3 DNA follows: TGTGCCAGCAGTCGACAGGGGGCAACTAATGAAAAACTGTTTTTT. It codes for CASSRQGATNEKLFF.

This clonotype occurred a few times. The chain joins TRBV5-1 to TRBJ1-2, with TRBD1 matching over 8 bases. The germline V gene has CDR1 SGHRS and CDR2 YFSETQ. This CDR3 comprises 14 residues. V lost 5 bases, J lost 3 bases, and 6 bases stayed unmatched. CDR3 DNA: TGCGCCAGCAGATCAATACAGGGGGACTATGGCTACACCTTC. Protein sequence: CASRSIQGDYGYTF.

The CDR3 region is CSASFAGQQETQYF. In DNA, the CDR3 is TGCAGTGCCTCCTTCGCTGGACAGCAAGAGACCCAGTACTTC. J is TRBJ2-5 and V is TRBV20-1; the D gene is possibly TRBD1 (6 bases). The CDR3 is made up of 14 amino acids. Germline lookup yields CDR1 DFQATT and CDR2 SNEGSKA (reference sequence). V lost 6 bases, J lost 2 bases, and 16 bases lay in between.

This clonotype was observed many times. V is TRBV2 and J is TRBJ2-7, with D unresolved. V was shortened by 6 bases and J by 0 bases, with 3 bases between the two germline ends. CDR3 length: 11 residues. Per germline, CDR1 SNHLY and CDR2 FYNNEI. This chain's CDR3 is CASSTSYEQYF. The CDR3 region has the DNA TGTGCCAGCAGCACCTCCTACGAGCAGTACTTC.

In this sample, this clonotype turned up many times. This chain links TRBV28 with TRBJ1-2, with 7 bases identical to TRBD1. The CDR3 sequence is 13 residues long. The J segment lost 4 bases and the V segment lost 7 bases, leaving 6 bases of the junction unmatched. Germline CDR1 reads MDHEN; CDR2 reads SYDVKM. In DNA, the CDR3 is TGTGCCAGCATCCCAGGGGGAGGCTATGGCTACACCTTC. This gives the protein CASIPGGGYGYTF.

Concerning this clonotype itself: The junction differs from germline at one of its ends, possibly a read error. The rearrangement uses TRBV11-1 and TRBJ2-1; TRBD2 agrees at 8 bases. Germline CDR1 reads SGHAT; CDR2 reads FQDESV (reference sequence). This CDR3 spans 17 amino acids. The CDR3, as DNA: TGTGCCAGCAGCTTGGCCCTACTAGCGGATATCTACAATGAGCAATTGTTC. It is translated as CASSLALLADIYNEQLF.

V gene TRBV6-1 combines with J gene TRBJ2-1; possible D gene TRBD2, 7 bases. The CDR3 runs 15 residues. V was clipped by 7 bases and J by 7 bases, with 20 bases between them. Germline lookup yields CDR1 MNHNS and CDR2 SASEGT. The CDR3 region has the DNA TGTGCCAGCAACCCGACAGGTGTGGGAGGGAATGAGCAGTTCTTC. It is translated as CASNPTGVGGNEQFF.

This clonotype was observed a few times. This chain connects TRBV3-1 to TRBJ1-2; no firm D call. Germline V gene sequence: CDR1 LGHDT, CDR2 YNNKEL (reference sequence). The germline V and J ends were trimmed by 1 base and 4 bases, with 10 bases remaining between them. The CDR3 has 14 amino acids. CDR3 nucleotide sequence: TGTGCCAGCAGCCAAGCTAGGGTCATCTATGGCTACACCTTC. Translation gives CASSQARVIYGYTF.